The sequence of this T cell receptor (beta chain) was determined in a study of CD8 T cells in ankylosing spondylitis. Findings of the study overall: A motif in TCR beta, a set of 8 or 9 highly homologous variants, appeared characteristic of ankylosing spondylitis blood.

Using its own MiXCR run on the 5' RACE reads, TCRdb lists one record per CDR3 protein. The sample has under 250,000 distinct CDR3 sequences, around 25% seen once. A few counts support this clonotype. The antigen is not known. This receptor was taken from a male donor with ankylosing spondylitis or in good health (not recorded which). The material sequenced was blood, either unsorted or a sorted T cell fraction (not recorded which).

The CDR3 DNA reads as TGTGCCAGCAGCTTAGAGGCGGAGAGGGCCGGTGGCTACACCTTC. Translation: CASSLEAERAGGYTF. The rearrangement uses TRBV7-9 and TRBJ1-2, with unresolved D. The CDR3 is 15 amino acids. Trimming stripped 1 base from V and 7 bases from J, with 16 bases between. Germline CDR1 and CDR2: SEHNR and FQNEAQ (reference sequence). The full variable domain, its missing parts supplied by reference TRBV7-9 and TRBJ1-2, is DTGVSQNPRHKITKRGQNVTFRCDPISEHNRLYWYRQTLGQGPEFLTYFQNEAQLEKSRLLSDRFSAERPKGSFSTLEIQRTEQGDSAMYLCASSLEAERAGGYTFGSGTRLTVV.